The 19 T cell receptor beta chains below all came from one sample that was sequenced in a study of vaccination and CD4 T cells after COVID-19. Time point specified: late sampling 161 to 241 days after vaccination in three convalescent patients. Treatment reported: approximately 10-day PBMC culture with coronavirus spike peptide pools or control peptides (ViraFEST assay). With the Oncomine TCR Beta short-read assay, DNA from cultured CD4+ T cells was sequenced. TCRdb passed the PCR reads through MiXCR, listing each CDR3 protein once. The sample consists of tens of thousands of distinct CDR3 sequences, around two fifths of them appearing once. These receptors are not linked to any known antigen. This specimen consisted of CD4+ T cells from blood, cultured in vitro, obtained about 7 months after SARS-CoV-2 vaccination. These receptors all come from a human donor who had recovered from COVID-19.

In its sample, this clonotype is medium-sized. The chain has TRBV4-2 and TRBJ2-7, with a weak D call TRBD1 (6 bases). V was cut by 2 bases and J by 5 bases, with 19 bases left in between. The CDR3 is 16 amino acids. CDR1 and CDR2 (germline): LGHNA, YNFKEQ. The DNA of the CDR3 is TGTGCCAGCAGCCAAAGCTGGGGGCGGCCTACCCACGAGCAGTACTTC. It translates to CASSQSWGRPTHEQYF.

The V and J genes are TRBV21-1 and TRBJ2-3; the table's D gene call, TRBD1, was not cross checked with the DNA. TRBV21-1 is a pseudogene segment. The CDR3 sequence is 18 residues long. The CDR3 DNA reads TGTGCCAGCAGCATGGGGGACGACCAGGCCAACCACCCAGATACGCAGTATTTT. This encodes CASSMGDDQANHPDTQYF.

The CDR3 sequence is CASSFMGDDQPQHF. CDR3 nucleotides: TGTGCCAGCAGCTTTATGGGAGATGATCAGCCCCAGCATTTT. The chain has TRBV5-5 and TRBJ1-5; D unresolved. The CDR3 has 14 residues. CDR1 is SGHKS and CDR2 is YYEKEE in the germline V gene (reference sequence). With 2 bases removed from V and 5 bases from J, the gap between germline ends came to 11 bases.

The genes are TRBV2 and TRBJ1-2, with 8 positions matching TRBD1. Losses at the gene ends were 7 bases for V and 3 bases for J; bases not matched to a gene: 7. CDR3 size: 14 residues. CDR1 and CDR2 (germline): SNHLY, FYNNEI. The CDR3 loop reads CASTRGRGDYGYTF. The CDR3 DNA is TGTGCCAGCACCAGGGGGCGCGGGGACTATGGCTACACCTTC.

This clonotype has ten or more counts. The genes are TRBV20-1 and TRBJ2-3; 8 nucleotides match TRBD2. The CDR3 runs to 15 residues. V lost 6 bases and J lost 0; bases outside the gene matches: 8. Germline values: CDR1 DFQATT, CDR2 SNEGSKA (reference sequence). The CDR3 is CSATRLATSTDTQYF. CDR3 DNA: TGCAGTGCCACAAGACTAGCGACTAGCACAGATACGCAGTATTTT.

This clonotype was counted between two and nine times. The J gene is TRBJ2-1, the V gene TRBV7-2; 11 bases match TRBD2. CDR1 and CDR2 (germline): SGHTA, FQGNSA. With V trimmed by 5 bases and J by 4 bases, 4 bases remained unmatched. This CDR3 has 15 residues. In nucleotides, the CDR3 is TGTGCCAGCAGCCCACTAGCGGGGGCTTACAATGAGCAGTTCTTC. Translated: CASSPLAGAYNEQFF.

The V and J genes are TRBV7-9 and TRBJ2-1; 10 bases map to TRBD1. With 6 bases clipped from V and 2 bases from J, the junction kept 10 bases outside the gene matches. The germline V gene encodes CDR1 SEHNR and CDR2 FQNEAQ (reference sequence). This CDR3 has 17 residues. The CDR3 region is CASSLTLGQGPYNEQFF. CDR3 DNA: TGTGCCAGCAGTCTTACACTGGGACAGGGGCCCTACAATGAGCAGTTCTTC.

Sample share makes this clonotype medium-sized. The rearrangement uses TRBV20-1 and TRBJ1-1, with D perhaps TRBD1 (5 bases). The V and J ends lost 2 bases and 0 bases respectively, with 13 bases between them. CDR3 size: 15 residues. Germline V lookup: CDR1 DFQATT, CDR2 SNEGSKA (reference sequence). CDR3 loop: CSARQTGTVNTEAFF. CDR3 bases: TGCAGTGCTAGACAGACCGGGACCGTGAACACTGAAGCTTTCTTT.

With regard to this clonotype: The junction shows a germline mismatch at one end, possibly a read error. The rearrangement links TRBV5-8 to TRBJ2-3; D may be TRBD1 or TRBD2 (5 bases each). Germline V gene data show CDR1 as SGHTS and CDR2 as YDEGEE. The CDR3 contains 13 residues. The CDR3 loop is CASSLGGHPGRTF. CDR3 nucleotide sequence: TGTGCCAGCAGCTTGGGGGGCCACCCAGGTAGGACTTTC.

The table lists this clonotype with a count of one. The chain has TRBV20-1 and TRBJ2-3, with a weak D call TRBD1 (6 bases). The length of the CDR3 is 13 residues. The ends were cut back, 3 bases at V and 6 bases at J, with 13 bases in the middle. Germline lookup yields CDR1 DFQATT and CDR2 SNEGSKA (reference sequence). CDR3 residues: CSASRKGVDTQYF. CDR3 bases: TGCAGTGCTAGCCGTAAGGGGGTGGATACGCAGTATTTT.

This chain uses TRBV7-3 with TRBJ2-2, with D perhaps matching TRBD2 (6 bases). The germline gives CDR1 SGHTA, CDR2 FQGTGA. This CDR3 spans 18 amino acids. The ends were cut back, 4 bases at V and 0 bases at J, with 18 bases in the middle. DNA for the CDR3: TGTGCCAGCAGCTCGACCGCCTTTAGCGGAGCGAACACCGGGGAGCTGTTTTTT. Protein product: CASSSTAFSGANTGELFF.

Within the sample, this clonotype is medium-sized. The V and J genes are TRBV6-1 and TRBJ1-5; D perhaps matches TRBD1 (5 bases). V lost 8 bases and J lost 0, with 14 bases in between. The germline gives CDR1 MNHNS, CDR2 SASEGT. The length of the CDR3 is 15 residues. The CDR3 nucleotides are TGTGCCAGCGGGGCGGGGGGAAATAGCAATCAGCCCCAGCATTTT. Protein: CASGAGGNSNQPQHF.

The V call is TRBV6-1, the J call TRBJ2-5; 7 positions agree with TRBD1. V shed 7 bases and J 5 bases; nucleotides not matched to a gene: 7. The germline V gene has CDR1 MNHNS and CDR2 SASEGT. The CDR3 length is 13 residues. The CDR3 here is CASTHRGGETQYF. The CDR3 DNA is TGTGCCAGCACTCACAGGGGCGGGGAGACCCAGTACTTC.

This clonotype was seen a few times. V usage is TRBV7-9 and J usage is TRBJ2-7, with TRBD1 matching 9 bases. The CDR3 consists of 14 residues. Trimming cost V 1 base and J 7 bases; bases outside gene matches: 5. CDR1 is SEHNR and CDR2 is FQNEAQ in the germline V gene (reference sequence). The DNA of the CDR3 is TGTGCCAGCAGCTTAGGGGACAGGGTGGTTGAGCAGTACTTC. Amino acid sequence: CASSLGDRVVEQYF. The full variable domain, with the rest looked up from reference TRBV7-9 and TRBJ2-7, is DTGVSQNPRHKITKRGQNVTFRCDPISEHNRLYWYRQTLGQGPEFLTYFQNEAQLEKSRLLSDRFSAERPKGSFSTLEIQRTEQGDSAMYLCASSLGDRVVEQYFGPGTRLTVT.

V usage is TRBV7-9 and J usage is TRBJ2-3; tentative D call: TRBD2 (5 bases). The CDR3 contains 13 residues. Germline loops: CDR1 SEHNR, CDR2 FQNEAQ (reference sequence). Trimming shortened V by 2 bases and J by 6 bases, and 9 bases separated the two germline ends. The CDR3 DNA follows: TGTGCCAGCAGCTTATTCGGGGTTGATACGCAGTATTTT. As protein: CASSLFGVDTQYF.

V and J are TRBV20-1 and TRBJ1-3; no definite D call. Germline V gene sequence: CDR1 DFQATT, CDR2 SNEGSKA (reference sequence). With 1 base removed from V and 0 bases from J, the gap between germline ends came to 7 bases. The CDR3 is 14 amino acids. The CDR3 sequence is CSARVQYSGNTIYF. The CDR3 DNA is TGCAGTGCTAGAGTCCAGTACTCTGGAAACACCATATATTTT.

V is TRBV6-2 or TRBV6-3 and J is TRBJ2-7; TRBD2 matches 8 bases. The junction had 12 bases not matched to a gene; V was cut back by 0 bases and J by 5 bases. This CDR3 is built from 17 residues. Germline CDR1 is MNHEY and CDR2 is SVGEGT. This chain's CDR3 is CASSYSPGGGIYDEQYF. DNA of the CDR3: TGTGCCAGCAGTTACTCTCCTGGCGGGGGGATTTATGACGAGCAGTACTTC.

The chain couples TRBV2 to TRBJ1-5; TRBD1 aligns across 8 bases. The germline gives CDR1 SNHLY, CDR2 FYNNEI. Losses at the gene ends were 2 bases for V and 4 bases for J; bases not matched to a gene: 1. The CDR3 totals 14 residues. The DNA of the CDR3 is TGTGCCAGCAGTGAACGGACAGGGAATCAGCCCCAGCATTTT. Its translation is CASSERTGNQPQHF.

V usage is TRBV12-3 or TRBV12-4 and J usage is TRBJ2-5; D is tentatively TRBD1 or TRBD2 (5 bases each). V lost 3 bases to trimming and J lost 3 bases, with 8 bases between them. This CDR3 has 13 amino acids. DNA for the CDR3: TGTGCCAGCAGTTTCCGAGGGGAAGAGACCCAGTACTTC. It encodes CASSFRGEETQYF.